The 24 T cell receptor beta chains given below trace back to one sample, sequenced in a study of Ad26.COV2.S vaccination and SARS-CoV-2 variants. Stated treatment: some 19 received Ad26.COV2.S at low or high dose, single or two shots; a few received placebo; per-sample allocation not given. Samples came from day 63 after the first vaccine or placebo injection. Profiling relied on immunoSEQ multiplex PCR, and the TCRdb table lists in-frame clones only, not all of them. This repertoire shows 410,000 or so clones, about 90% found once; its top ten account for around 1.7%. Sequences were derived from peripheral blood, sampled in a trial of Ad26.COV2.S vaccine versus placebo. These receptors were taken from a person between 18 and 65 years old who received the Ad26.COV2.S COVID-19 vaccine or a placebo.

This clone was seen a handful of times. The chain employs TRBV5-4 and TRBJ2-7; D perhaps matches TRBD2 (5 bases). CDR3 length: 16 amino acids. From germline, CDR1 is SGHNT and CDR2 YYREEE (reference sequence). The V end was cut by 4 bases, the J end by 0 bases, with 17 bases between. DNA of the CDR3: TGTGCCAGCAGCCCCGCCCCCCGGGGTAGCTCCTACGAGCAGTACTTC. Translating gives CASSPAPRGSSYEQYF.

This clone was found a few times. V usage is TRBV28 and J usage is TRBJ1-3; D is uncertain. CDR3 size: 12 residues. Germline CDR1 is MDHEN and CDR2 is SYDVKM. Trimming shortened V by 7 bases and J by 3 bases, and 7 bases separated the two germline ends. The CDR3 loop reads CASKSVGNTIYF. The CDR3 DNA reads TGTGCCAGCAAATCGGTTGGAAACACCATATATTTT.

As DNA, the CDR3 is TGCGCCAGCAGCCCACTAGGGAATCAGCCCCAGCATTTT. Translating it yields CASSPLGNQPQHF. This rearrangement joins TRBV4-1 to TRBJ1-5; D gene ambiguous. The germline gives CDR1 MGHRA, CDR2 YSYEKL. CDR3 length: 13 amino acids. Between the trimmed V and J ends, which lost 4 bases and 4 bases, there was a span of 8 bases.

This clone was recorded once. The chain combines TRBV6-6 with TRBJ2-7, with TRBD1 as a possible D gene (6 bases). Germline values: CDR1 MNHNY, CDR2 SVGAGI (reference sequence). Deletions cut 4 bases from V and 7 bases from J, with 14 bases between. CDR3 length equals 13 residues. The DNA for the CDR3 is TGTGCCAGCAGTTTTACAGGGTATCAAGAGCAGTACTTC. It translates to CASSFTGYQEQYF.

This clone turned up a few times. The chain joins TRBV7-9 to TRBJ1-6, with D hard to call. Germline V lookup: CDR1 SEHNR, CDR2 FQNEAQ (reference sequence). Trimming cost V 7 bases and J 3 bases, with 10 bases left between them. The CDR3 is made up of 14 amino acids. CDR3 DNA sequence: TGTGCCAGCAACGCGGGTCTCTATAATTCACCCCTCCACTTT. Amino acid sequence: CASNAGLYNSPLHF.

Of note for this clone: Other DNA sequences in the sample encode the same CDR3. V usage is TRBV5-6 and J usage is TRBJ2-3; D gene uncertain. Germline V lookup: CDR1 SGHDT, CDR2 YYEEEE. The CDR3 is 11 amino acids. Trimming removed 0 bases at V and 6 bases at J, with 2 bases between. The CDR3 nucleotides are TGTGCCAGCAGCTTGGCCGATACGCAGTATTTT. It specifies CASSLADTQYF.

The rearrangement links TRBV7-9 to TRBJ1-2; 9 positions agree with TRBD1. The V segment lost 6 bases and the J segment 4 bases; nucleotides outside the gene matches: 6. Germline values: CDR1 SEHNR, CDR2 FQNEAQ (reference sequence). The CDR3 is 14 amino acids. The CDR3 protein is CASSQQGAIYGYTF. CDR3 DNA: TGTGCCAGCAGTCAACAGGGGGCTATCTATGGCTACACCTTC.

The chain links TRBV4-3 to TRBJ1-4; TRBD1 matches at 10 bases. The CDR3 runs 16 residues. The V gene end was trimmed by 4 bases and the J gene end by 3 bases; junction bases not matched to a gene: 5. In germline, CDR1 is LGHNA, CDR2 YSLEER. The CDR3 DNA is TGCGCCAGCAGCCTCGACAGGGGGCCAGCTAATGAAAAACTGTTTTTT. This translates into CASSLDRGPANEKLFF.

The chain uses TRBV24-1 and TRBJ2-1; TRBD1 is a possible D gene (5 bases). The CDR3 is made up of 13 amino acids. V lost 8 bases, J lost 4 bases, and 11 bases lay in between. CDR1 and CDR2 from the germline V gene are KGHDR and SFDVKD. The CDR3 reads CATNHPGYNEQFF. CDR3 nucleotide sequence: TGTGCCACCAACCACCCAGGGTACAATGAGCAGTTCTTC.

This clone has only one observation. V usage is TRBV28 and J usage is TRBJ2-3; D not resolved. Germline values: CDR1 MDHEN, CDR2 SYDVKM. This CDR3 is built from 15 residues. The germline V and J ends were trimmed by 5 bases and 2 bases, with 14 bases remaining between them. Here the CDR3 reads CASSLGGESTDTQYF. The CDR3 nucleotides are TGTGCCAGCAGTCTCGGCGGAGAATCCACAGATACGCAGTATTTT.

The V gene is TRBV18, the J gene TRBJ1-2; no definite D call. The length of the CDR3 is 11 residues. Trimming cost V 2 bases and J 8 bases, with 6 bases left between them. CDR1 is KGHSH and CDR2 is LQKENI in the germline V gene. As DNA, the CDR3 is TGTGCCAGCTCACCAGGGAAAGGCTACACCTTC. It translates to CASSPGKGYTF.

The chain uses TRBV7-9 and TRBJ2-7; no clear D. With 1 base removed from V and 2 bases from J, the gap between germline ends came to 15 bases. The CDR3 length is 16 residues. The germline V gene has CDR1 SEHNR and CDR2 FQNEAQ (reference sequence). The CDR3 DNA reads as TGTGCCAGCAGCTTAGTAGGGTCCACGCCTCCCTACGAGCAGTACTTC. The encoded protein is CASSLVGSTPPYEQYF.

The sample holds one count of this clone. V gene TRBV4-1 combines with J gene TRBJ1-4; 10 nucleotides align to TRBD1. The CDR3 contains 16 residues. V shed 6 bases and J 0 bases; nucleotides not matched to a gene: 4. Germline V CDR1 and CDR2: MGHRA, YSYEKL. CDR3 coding DNA: TGCGCCAGCAGGGACAGGGGGATTGCAACTAATGAAAAACTGTTTTTT. This translates into CASRDRGIATNEKLFF.

The genes are TRBV7-9 and TRBJ1-4, with 8 bases lining up with TRBD1. Trimming cost V 4 bases and J 3 bases; bases outside gene matches: 4. This CDR3 has 15 amino acids. The germline CDR1 and CDR2 sequences are SEHNR and FQNEAQ (reference sequence). The CDR3, as DNA: TGTGCCAGCAGCTCCGGACAGGGCCCTAATGAAAAACTGTTTTTT. This sequence encodes CASSSGQGPNEKLFF.

V is TRBV6-5 and J is TRBJ2-7; 9 positions agree with TRBD2. J lost 7 bases, V lost 6 bases, and 4 bases had no gene match. Germline V gene sequence: CDR1 MNHEY, CDR2 SVGAGI. The CDR3 is made up of 12 amino acids. The CDR3 coding sequence is TGTGCCAGCAGCTGGCGGGGGGGGGAGCAGTACTTC. Translated: CASSWRGGEQYF.

The chain uses TRBV30 and TRBJ2-5; 11 bases are a match to TRBD2. This CDR3 is built from 15 residues. Germline values: CDR1 GTSNPN, CDR2 SVGIG (reference sequence). The junction had 7 bases not matched to a gene; V was cut back by 3 bases and J by 4 bases. The CDR3 bases are TGTGCCTGGAGCCCGGCTAGCGGGGGGCGAGAGACCCAGTACTTC. Residues: CAWSPASGGRETQYF.

The V gene is TRBV9, the J gene TRBJ2-3; TRBD2 agrees at 8 bases. This CDR3 is 16 amino acids long. V trimming: 3 bases; J trimming: 2 bases; junction bases outside the gene matches: 8. CDR1 is SGDLS and CDR2 is YYNGEE in the germline V gene. The CDR3, as DNA: TGTGCCAGCAGCGCCGGACCGGGACTAGTCACAGATACGCAGTATTTT. Encoded protein: CASSAGPGLVTDTQYF. Combining the CDR3 with reference TRBV9 and TRBJ2-3 gives the whole variable domain DSGVTQTPKHLITATGQRVTLRCSPRSGDLSVYWYQQSLDQGLQFLIQYYNGEERAKGNILERFSAQQFPDLHSELNLSSLELGDSALYFCASSAGPGLVTDTQYFGPGTRLTVL.

The chain links TRBV11-2 to TRBJ2-2, with 10 bases identical to TRBD2. Germline loops: CDR1 SGHAT, CDR2 FQNNGV. V lost 2 bases, J lost 1 base, and 1 base stayed unmatched. The CDR3 has 16 residues. CDR3 loop: CASSLIAGGNTGELFF. The CDR3 bases are TGTGCCAGCAGCTTAATAGCGGGGGGGAACACCGGGGAGCTGTTTTTT.

The chain couples TRBV7-2 to TRBJ2-2; possible D gene TRBD2, 5 bases. The CDR3 totals 15 residues. V lost 2 bases and J lost 3, with 10 bases in between. Germline loops: CDR1 SGHTA, CDR2 FQGNSA. DNA of the CDR3: TGTGCCAGCAGCTTAAGGAGGACTTACACCGGGGAGCTGTTTTTT. Translated, it gives CASSLRRTYTGELFF.

The chain joins TRBV19 to TRBJ1-1; tentative D call: TRBD1 (5 bases). With 5 bases removed from V and 5 bases from J, the gap between germline ends came to 18 bases. Germline loops: CDR1 LNHDA, CDR2 SQIVND (reference sequence). The CDR3 consists of 15 residues. The CDR3 is CASSAQVGGWTEAFF. In nucleotides, the CDR3 is TGTGCCAGTAGTGCCCAGGTGGGGGGATGGACTGAAGCTTTCTTT.

The chain combines TRBV13 with TRBJ2-2, with D maybe TRBD2 (6 bases). The germline gives CDR1 PRHDT, CDR2 FYEKMQ (reference sequence). The CDR3 has 11 residues. V was shortened by 8 bases and J by 6 bases, with 7 bases between the two germline ends. The chain's CDR3 is CASGGAGELFF. In nucleotides, the CDR3 is TGTGCCAGCGGCGGGGCCGGGGAGCTGTTTTTT.

There are many counts of this clone. The gene calls are TRBV6-5 and TRBJ1-2; 9 bases match TRBD1. Germline lookup yields CDR1 MNHEY and CDR2 SVGAGI. The CDR3 covers 16 residues. J lost 5 bases, V lost 0 bases, and 7 bases had no gene match. In DNA, the CDR3 is TGTGCCAGCAGTTACTCGAAGACAGGGGGTGGGTATGGCTACACCTTC. Its protein is CASSYSKTGGGYGYTF.

The genes are TRBV9 and TRBJ2-3; the D gene is possibly TRBD2 (5 bases). This CDR3 spans 14 amino acids. Germline CDR1 and CDR2: SGDLS and YYNGEE. Between the trimmed V and J ends, which lost 1 base and 4 bases, there was a span of 10 bases. The CDR3 sequence: CASSVTPGADTQYF. The CDR3 region has the DNA TGTGCCAGCAGCGTAACCCCCGGGGCAGATACGCAGTATTTT.

The genes are TRBV7-2 and TRBJ2-5; TRBD1 might be the D (5 bases). Germline values: CDR1 SGHTA, CDR2 FQGNSA. The CDR3 consists of 15 residues. Trimming pared 1 base from V and 2 bases from J, leaving 11 bases between. CDR3 in DNA: TGTGCCAGCAGCTTAGGCAGGGCCCAACAAGAGACCCAGTACTTC. Residues: CASSLGRAQQETQYF.